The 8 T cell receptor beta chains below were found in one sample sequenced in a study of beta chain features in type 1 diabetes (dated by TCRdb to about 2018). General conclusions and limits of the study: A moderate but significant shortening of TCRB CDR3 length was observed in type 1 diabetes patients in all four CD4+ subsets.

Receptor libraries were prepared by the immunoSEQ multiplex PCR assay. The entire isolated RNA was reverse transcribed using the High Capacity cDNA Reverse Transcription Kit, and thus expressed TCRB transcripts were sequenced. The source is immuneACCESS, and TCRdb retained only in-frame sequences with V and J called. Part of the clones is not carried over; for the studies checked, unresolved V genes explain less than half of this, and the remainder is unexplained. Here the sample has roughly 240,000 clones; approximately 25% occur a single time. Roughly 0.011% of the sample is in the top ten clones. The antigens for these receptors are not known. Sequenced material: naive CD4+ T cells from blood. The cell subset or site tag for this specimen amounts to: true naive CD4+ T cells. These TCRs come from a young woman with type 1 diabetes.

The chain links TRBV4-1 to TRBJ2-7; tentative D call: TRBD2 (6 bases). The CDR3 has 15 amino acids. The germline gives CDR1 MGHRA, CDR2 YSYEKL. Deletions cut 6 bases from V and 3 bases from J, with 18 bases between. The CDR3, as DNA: TGCGCCAGCAGGCTTAAGGGAGGTCCGTTCTACGAGCAGTACTTC. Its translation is CASRLKGGPFYEQYF.

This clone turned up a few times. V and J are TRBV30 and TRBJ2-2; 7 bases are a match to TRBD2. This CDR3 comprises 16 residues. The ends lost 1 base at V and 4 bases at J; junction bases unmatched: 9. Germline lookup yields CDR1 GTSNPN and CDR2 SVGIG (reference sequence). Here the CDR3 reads CAWSGWGGRGTGELFF. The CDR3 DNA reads TGTGCCTGGAGTGGTTGGGGGGGTAGAGGCACCGGGGAGCTGTTTTTT.

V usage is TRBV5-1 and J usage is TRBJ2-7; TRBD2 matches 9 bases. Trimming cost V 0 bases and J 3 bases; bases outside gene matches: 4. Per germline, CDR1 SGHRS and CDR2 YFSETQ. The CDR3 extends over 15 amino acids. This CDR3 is CASSLGLAGNYEQYF. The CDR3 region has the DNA TGCGCCAGCAGCTTGGGGCTAGCGGGGAACTACGAGCAGTACTTC.

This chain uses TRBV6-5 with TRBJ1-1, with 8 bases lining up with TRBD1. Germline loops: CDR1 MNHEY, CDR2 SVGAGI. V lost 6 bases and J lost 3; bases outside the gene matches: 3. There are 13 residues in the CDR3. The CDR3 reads CASRGQEDTEAFF. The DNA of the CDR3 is TGTGCCAGCAGGGGACAGGAAGACACTGAAGCTTTCTTT.

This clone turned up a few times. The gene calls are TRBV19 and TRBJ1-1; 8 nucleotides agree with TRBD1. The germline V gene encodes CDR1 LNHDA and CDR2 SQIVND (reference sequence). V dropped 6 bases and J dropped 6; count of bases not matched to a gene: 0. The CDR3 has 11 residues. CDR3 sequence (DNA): TGTGCCAGTAGGGACAGGGCTGAAGCTTTCTTT. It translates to CASRDRAEAFF.

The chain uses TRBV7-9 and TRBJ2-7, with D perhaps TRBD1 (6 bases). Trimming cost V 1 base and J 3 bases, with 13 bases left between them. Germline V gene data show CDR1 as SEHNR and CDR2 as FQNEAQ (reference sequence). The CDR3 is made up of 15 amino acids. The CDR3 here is CASSLGGDIHYEQYF. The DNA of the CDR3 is TGTGCCAGCAGCTTAGGTGGGGACATTCACTACGAGCAGTACTTC.

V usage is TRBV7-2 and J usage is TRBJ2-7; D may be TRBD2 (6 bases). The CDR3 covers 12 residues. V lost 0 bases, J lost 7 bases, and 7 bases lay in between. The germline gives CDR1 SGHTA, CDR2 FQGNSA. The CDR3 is CASSLAGREQYF. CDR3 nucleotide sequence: TGTGCCAGCAGCTTAGCAGGGAGGGAGCAGTACTTC.

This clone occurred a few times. This CDR3 reads CASNPGTSNTGELFF. DNA of the CDR3: TGCGCCAGCAATCCCGGGACATCGAACACCGGGGAGCTGTTTTTT. J is TRBJ2-2 and V is TRBV5-1, with D possibly being TRBD1 (6 bases). The CDR3 spans 15 residues. The germline V gene encodes CDR1 SGHRS and CDR2 YFSETQ. V was pared by 6 bases and J by 0 bases, with 12 bases between. Drawing the rest from reference TRBV5-1 and TRBJ2-2, the complete variable domain is KAGVTQTPRYLIKTRGQQVTLSCSPISGHRSVSWYQQTPGQGLQFLFEYFSETQRNKGNFPGRFSGRQFSNSRSEMNVSTLELGDSALYLCASNPGTSNTGELFFGEGSRLTVL.